This is a list of T cell receptor beta chains from one sample in a study of cytomegalovirus exposure and HLA in healthy donors. Sequencing was performed with immunoSEQ multiplex PCR; in TCRdb, only in-frame clones are kept and a portion is missing. The table shows roughly 200,000 clones, with roughly 85% occurring only once. Sequences were obtained from PBMCs. These receptors came from a woman under 40 in good health and CMV-seropositive. Each CDR3 is given with its conserved first and last residue. Each record gives: J gene, V gene, clone size, D gene, CDR3 protein, CDR3 DNA. D genes are given only for firm matches. Expanded clones are given a class, and other clones once, few, many or no size at all.

J: TRBJ1-2; V: TRBV7-9; size: NA; D: TRBD1; CDR3: CASSLGWDRGLGGYTF; DNA: TGTGCCAGCAGCTTAGGTTGGGACAGGGGGCTCGGTGGCTACACCTTC
J: TRBJ2-7; V: TRBV4-3; size: NA; D: NA; CDR3: CASSQDYVGSGEQYF; DNA: TGCGCCAGCAGCCAAGATTACGTCGGCTCGGGGGAGCAGTACTTC
J: TRBJ1-2; V: TRBV2; size: NA; D: TRBD1; CDR3: CASSRGTGLQARGYTF; DNA: TGTGCCAGCTCCCGCGGGACAGGGCTCCAAGCGCGAGGCTACACCTTC
J: TRBJ2-7; V: TRBV6-6; size: NA; D: TRBD1; CDR3: CASRAGQGQVYEQYF; DNA: TGTGCCAGCAGGGCCGGACAGGGCCAAGTTTACGAGCAGTACTTC
J: TRBJ2-1; V: TRBV29-1; size: NA; D: TRBD2; CDR3: CSVGGAGGKVTYNEQFF; DNA: TGCAGCGTTGGGGGAGCGGGAGGGAAAGTAACGTACAATGAGCAGTTCTTC
J: TRBJ2-7; V: TRBV27; size: NA; D: TRBD2; CDR3: CASSRRTSGSLYEQYF; DNA: TGTGCCAGCAGCCGCCGGACTAGCGGGAGTCTGTACGAGCAGTACTTC
J: TRBJ2-7; V: TRBV6-1; size: NA; D: NA; CDR3: CASSDVAGAYEQYF; DNA: TGTGCCAGCAGTGACGTGGCGGGGGCTTACGAGCAGTACTTC
J: TRBJ1-2; V: TRBV7-9; size: once; D: NA; CDR3: CASSHVPDRDYGYTF; DNA: TGTGCCAGCAGCCACGTCCCTGACAGAGACTATGGCTACACCTTC
J: TRBJ2-2; V: TRBV9; size: few; D: TRBD2; CDR3: CASSVVPGGSRELFF; DNA: TGTGCCAGCAGCGTAGTCCCGGGAGGGTCCCGGGAGCTGTTTTTT
J: TRBJ2-1; V: TRBV9; size: few; D: NA; CDR3: CASSDSSGVGNEQFF; DNA: TGTGCCAGCAGCGATTCTTCGGGAGTTGGTAATGAGCAGTTCTTC
J: TRBJ2-7; V: TRBV7-2; size: NA; D: TRBD2; CDR3: CASSHPLAGGTSSYEQYF; DNA: TGTGCCAGCAGCCACCCACTGGCGGGGGGGACGAGCTCCTACGAGCAGTACTTC
J: TRBJ2-7; V: TRBV5-6; size: NA; D: NA; CDR3: CASSLGLIQGLSEQYF; DNA: TGTGCCAGCAGCTTGGGATTGATACAGGGATTGAGCGAGCAGTACTTC
J: TRBJ2-3; V: TRBV18; size: NA; D: NA; CDR3: CASSPPASRGTDTQYF; DNA: TGTGCCAGCTCACCGCCGGCCTCCAGGGGCACAGATACGCAGTATTTT
J: TRBJ2-1; V: TRBV4-2; size: NA; D: TRBD2; CDR3: CASSPGLGRDEQFF; DNA: TGTGCCAGCAGCCCGGGACTAGGGCGGGATGAGCAGTTCTTC
J: TRBJ2-1; V: TRBV2; size: few; D: TRBD1; CDR3: CASSESGIQQGAYNEQFF; DNA: TGTGCCAGCAGTGAATCGGGGATACAACAGGGGGCCTACAATGAGCAGTTCTTC
J: TRBJ2-5; V: TRBV19; size: NA; D: NA; CDR3: CASRPPGATRETQYF; DNA: TGTGCCAGCCGCCCGCCTGGGGCCACTCGGGAGACCCAGTACTTC
J: TRBJ1-2; V: TRBV29-1; size: NA; D: TRBD1; CDR3: CSALLGDRGGTNYGYTF; DNA: TGCAGCGCCCTACTCGGGGACAGGGGGGGAACTAACTATGGCTACACCTTC
J: TRBJ2-1; V: TRBV25-1; size: NA; D: NA; CDR3: CASSEYHRGLTYNEQFF; DNA: TGTGCCAGCAGTGAATATCATAGGGGTTTAACCTACAATGAGCAGTTCTTC